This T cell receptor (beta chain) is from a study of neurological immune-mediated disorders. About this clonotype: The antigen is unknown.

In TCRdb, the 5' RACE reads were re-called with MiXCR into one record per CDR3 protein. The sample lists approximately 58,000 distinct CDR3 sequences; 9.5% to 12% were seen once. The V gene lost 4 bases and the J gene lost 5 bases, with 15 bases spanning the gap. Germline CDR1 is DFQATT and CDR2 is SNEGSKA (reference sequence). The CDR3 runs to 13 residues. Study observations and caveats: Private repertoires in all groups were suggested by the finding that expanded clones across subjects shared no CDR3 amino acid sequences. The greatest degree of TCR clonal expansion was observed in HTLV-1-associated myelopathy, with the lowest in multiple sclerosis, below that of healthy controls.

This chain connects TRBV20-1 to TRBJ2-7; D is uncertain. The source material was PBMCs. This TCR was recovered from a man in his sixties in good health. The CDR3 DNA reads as TGCAGTGCTATTTTTTACTTAGCCCACGAGCAGTACTTC. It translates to CSAIFYLAHEQYF.